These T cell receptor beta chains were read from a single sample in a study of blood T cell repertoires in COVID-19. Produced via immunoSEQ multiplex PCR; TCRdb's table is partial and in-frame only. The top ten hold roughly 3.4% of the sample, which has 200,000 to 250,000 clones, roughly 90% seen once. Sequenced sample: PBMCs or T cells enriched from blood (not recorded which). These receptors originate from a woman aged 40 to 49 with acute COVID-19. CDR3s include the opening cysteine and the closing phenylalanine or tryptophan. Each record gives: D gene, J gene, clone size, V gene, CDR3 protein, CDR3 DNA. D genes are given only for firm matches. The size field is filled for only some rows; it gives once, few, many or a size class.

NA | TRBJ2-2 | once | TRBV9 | CASSRTTAGGELFF | TGTGCCAGCAGTAGGACTACGGCGGGCGGGGAGCTGTTTTTT
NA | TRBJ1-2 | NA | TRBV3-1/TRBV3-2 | CASSQDGWGKRDYGYTF | TGTGCCAGCAGCCAAGATGGGTGGGGGAAGCGGGACTATGGCTACACCTTC
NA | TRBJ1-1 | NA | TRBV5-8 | CASSLVRGNTEAFF | TGTGCCAGCAGCTTGGTCCGGGGGAACACTGAAGCTTTCTTT
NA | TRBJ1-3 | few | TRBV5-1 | CASSLNGGVLVSGNTIYF | TGCGCCAGCAGCTTGAATGGGGGGGTATTGGTATCTGGAAACACCATATATTTT
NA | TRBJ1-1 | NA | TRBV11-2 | CASSTRRGGASGTEAFF | TGTGCCAGCAGCACCCGGCGGGGGGGGGCGTCGGGAACTGAAGCTTTCTTT
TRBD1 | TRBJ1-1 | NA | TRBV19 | CASSKQGETEAFF | TGTGCCAGTAGTAAACAGGGGGAGACTGAAGCTTTCTTT
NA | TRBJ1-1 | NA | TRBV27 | CASQVDMSTEAFF | TGTGCCAGCCAGGTAGACATGAGCACTGAAGCTTTCTTT
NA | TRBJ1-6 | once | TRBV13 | CASSLRQKLNNSPLHF | TGTGCCAGCAGCTTGCGGCAAAAACTCAATAATTCACCCCTCCACTTT
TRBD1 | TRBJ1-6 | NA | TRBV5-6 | CASSLGVTGERSPLHF | TGTGCCAGCAGCCTTGGTGTGACAGGGGAAAGATCACCCCTCCACTTT
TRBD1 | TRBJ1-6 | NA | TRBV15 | CATSRPGQGAQGSSPLHF | TGTGCCACCAGCAGGCCGGGACAGGGGGCCCAAGGAAGTTCACCCCTCCACTTT
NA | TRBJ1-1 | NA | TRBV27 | CASPGECPAEAFF | TGTGCCAGCCCGGGAGAATGCCCAGCTGAAGCTTTCTTT
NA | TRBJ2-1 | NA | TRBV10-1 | CASSEAAYGQFF | TGCGCCAGCAGTGAGGCGGCATATGGGCAGTTCTTC
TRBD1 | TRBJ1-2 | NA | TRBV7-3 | CASSNTDRDGYTF | TGTGCCAGCAGCAACACCGACAGGGACGGCTACACCTTC
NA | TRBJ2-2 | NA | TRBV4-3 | CASSLQYTGELFF | TGCGCCAGCAGCCTTCAGTACACCGGGGAGCTGTTTTTT
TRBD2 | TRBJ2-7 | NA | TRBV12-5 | CASGLTSGYEQYF | TGTGCTAGTGGTTTGACTAGCGGGTACGAGCAGTACTTC
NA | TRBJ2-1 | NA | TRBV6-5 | CAITQSWGDEQFF | TGTGCCATCACCCAGAGTTGGGGGGATGAGCAGTTCTTC
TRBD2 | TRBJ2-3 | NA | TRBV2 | CASSETSGGSDTQYF | TGTGCCAGCAGTGAAACTAGCGGGGGCTCAGATACGCAGTATTTT
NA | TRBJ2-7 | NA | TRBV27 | CASRSGTRNYEQYF | TGTGCCAGCAGGTCCGGGACAAGGAACTACGAGCAGTACTTC
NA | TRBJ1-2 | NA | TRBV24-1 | CATSESVGPYGYTF | TGTGCCACCAGTGAGTCCGTTGGCCCCTATGGCTACACCTTC
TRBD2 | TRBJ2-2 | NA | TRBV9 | CASSGAGGSPVGELFF | TGTGCCAGCAGCGGGGCGGGGGGCTCCCCTGTTGGGGAGCTGTTTTTT
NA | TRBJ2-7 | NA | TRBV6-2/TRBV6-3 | CASSMTVYEQYF | TGTGCCAGCAGCATGACAGTTTACGAGCAGTACTTC
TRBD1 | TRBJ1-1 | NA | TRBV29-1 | CSVDETGGVRAFF | TGCAGCGTTGATGAAACAGGGGGCGTAAGGGCTTTCTTT
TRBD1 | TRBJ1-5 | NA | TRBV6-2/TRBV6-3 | CASSYVRGQGNQPQHF | TGTGCCAGCAGTTACGTTAGGGGACAGGGCAATCAGCCCCAGCATTTT
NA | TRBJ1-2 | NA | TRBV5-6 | CASGRRGRESSYTF | TGTGCCAGCGGGCGCAGGGGCCGAGAGAGTAGCTACACCTTC
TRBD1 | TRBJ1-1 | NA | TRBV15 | CATSRGTGGSEAFF | TGTGCCACCAGCAGAGGGACAGGGGGGTCTGAAGCTTTCTTT
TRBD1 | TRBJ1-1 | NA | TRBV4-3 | CASSPNLGQGSTEAFF | TGCGCCAGCAGCCCCAACTTGGGACAGGGGTCTACTGAAGCTTTCTTT
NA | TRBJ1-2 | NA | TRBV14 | CASSQKVGGFYGYTF | TGTGCCAGCAGCCAAAAGGTTGGAGGGTTCTATGGCTACACCTTC
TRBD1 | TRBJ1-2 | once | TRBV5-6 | CASSWGDRDGYTF | TGTGCCAGCAGCTGGGGGGACAGGGATGGCTACACCTTC
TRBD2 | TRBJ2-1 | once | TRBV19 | CASLQSGGPNEQFF | TGTGCCAGCCTTCAAAGCGGGGGACCAAATGAGCAGTTCTTC
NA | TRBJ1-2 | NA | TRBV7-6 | CASSLEVLGREGYTF | TGTGCCAGCAGCTTAGAGGTGTTGGGGCGAGAGGGCTACACCTTC
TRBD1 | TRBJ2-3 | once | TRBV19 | CASSTDREGTQYF | TGTGCCAGTAGTACTGACAGGGAAGGTACGCAGTATTTT
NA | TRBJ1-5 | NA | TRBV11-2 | CASSLGAGKRQPQHF | TGTGCCAGCAGCTTAGGGGCGGGGAAGCGACAGCCCCAGCATTTT
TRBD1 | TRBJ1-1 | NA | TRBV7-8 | CASSIYRGRDTEAFF | TGTGCCAGCAGCATTTACAGGGGGAGGGACACTGAAGCTTTCTTT
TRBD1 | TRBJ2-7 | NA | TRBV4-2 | CASSPGTGGSYEQYF | TGTGCCAGCAGCCCGGGGACAGGGGGATCCTACGAGCAGTACTTC
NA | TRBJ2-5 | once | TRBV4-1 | CASSQEIFGEMGTQYF | TGCGCCAGCAGCCAAGAAATATTTGGAGAGATGGGGACCCAGTACTTC
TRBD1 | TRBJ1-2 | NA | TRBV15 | CATSPDRVGGYTF | TGTGCCACCAGCCCGGACAGGGTAGGTGGCTACACCTTC
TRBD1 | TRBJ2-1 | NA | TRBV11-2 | CASSLEGTGEPYNEQFF | TGTGCCAGCAGCTTAGAGGGGACAGGGGAGCCCTACAATGAGCAGTTCTTC
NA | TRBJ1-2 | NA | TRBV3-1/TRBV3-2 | CASSQAASNYGYTF | TGTGCCAGCAGCCAAGCCGCGAGTAACTATGGCTACACCTTC
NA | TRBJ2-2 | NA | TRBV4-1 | CASGIGGSGELFF | TGCGCCAGCGGCATTGGGGGGTCCGGGGAGCTGTTTTTT
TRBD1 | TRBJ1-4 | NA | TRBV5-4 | CASSTQGAHEKLFF | TGTGCCAGCAGCACACAGGGGGCGCACGAAAAACTGTTTTTT
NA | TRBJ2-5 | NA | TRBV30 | CAWSGNRRFQETQYF | TGTGCCTGGAGTGGTAACAGGCGTTTCCAAGAGACCCAGTACTTC